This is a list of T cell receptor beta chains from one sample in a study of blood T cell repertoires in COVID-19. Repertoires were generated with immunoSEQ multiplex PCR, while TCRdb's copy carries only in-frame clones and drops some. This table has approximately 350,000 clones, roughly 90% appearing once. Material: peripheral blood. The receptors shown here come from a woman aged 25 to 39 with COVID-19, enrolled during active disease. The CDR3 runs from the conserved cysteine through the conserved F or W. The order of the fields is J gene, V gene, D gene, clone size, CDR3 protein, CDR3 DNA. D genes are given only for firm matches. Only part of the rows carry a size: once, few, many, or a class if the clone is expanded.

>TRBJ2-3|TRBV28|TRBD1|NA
CASQGGGTDTQYF
TGTGCCAGCCAAGGGGGCGGCACAGATACGCAGTATTTT
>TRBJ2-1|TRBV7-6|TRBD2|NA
CASTSKGGLAGYNEQFF
TGTGCCAGCACCTCCAAGGGTGGACTAGCGGGCTACAATGAGCAGTTCTTC
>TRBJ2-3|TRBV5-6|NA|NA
CASSRIGTDTQYF
TGTGCCAGCAGCAGGATCGGGACAGATACGCAGTATTTT
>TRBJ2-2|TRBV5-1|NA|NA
CASSAPTGPNTGELFF
TGCGCCAGCAGCGCCCCGACAGGTCCGAACACCGGGGAGCTGTTTTTT
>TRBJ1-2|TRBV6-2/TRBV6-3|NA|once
CASSEDSRYGYTF
TGTGCCAGCAGTGAGGACTCTAGGTATGGCTACACCTTC
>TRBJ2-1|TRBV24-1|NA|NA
CATSDFGDTNYNEQFF
TGTGCCACCAGTGATTTCGGGGACACCAACTACAATGAGCAGTTCTTC
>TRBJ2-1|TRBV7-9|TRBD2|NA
CASSLTSGGSHNEQFF
TGTGCCAGCAGTCTGACTAGCGGGGGATCACACAATGAGCAGTTCTTC
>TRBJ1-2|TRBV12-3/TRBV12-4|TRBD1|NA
CASSRDRDYGYTF
TGTGCCAGCAGCCGGGACAGGGACTATGGCTACACCTTC
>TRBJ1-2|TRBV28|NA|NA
CASSLTVGGYTF
TGTGCCAGCAGTTTAACAGTTGGCGGCTACACCTTC
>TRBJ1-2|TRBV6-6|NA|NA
CASSYSRQGDGYTF
TGTGCCAGCAGTTACTCACGGCAGGGTGATGGCTACACCTTC
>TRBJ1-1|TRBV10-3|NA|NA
CATGRENTEAFF
TGTGCCACTGGACGGGAGAACACTGAAGCTTTCTTT
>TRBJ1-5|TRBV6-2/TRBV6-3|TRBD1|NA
CASSSAGGNQPQHF
TGTGCCAGCAGTTCAGCAGGGGGGAATCAGCCCCAGCATTTT
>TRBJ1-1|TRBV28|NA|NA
CASSSGFVSEAFF
TGTGCCAGCAGTTCGGGATTTGTTTCTGAAGCTTTCTTT
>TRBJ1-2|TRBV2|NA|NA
CASKEQGANYGYTF
TGTGCCAGCAAAGAACAGGGAGCTAACTATGGCTACACCTTC
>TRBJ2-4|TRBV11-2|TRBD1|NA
CASRTNRGRTKNIQYF
TGTGCCAGCAGGACCAACAGGGGGCGCACAAAAAACATTCAGTACTTC
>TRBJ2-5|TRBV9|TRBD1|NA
CASSAQTGPRAQYF
TGTGCCAGCAGCGCGCAGACAGGGCCCAGGGCCCAGTACTTC
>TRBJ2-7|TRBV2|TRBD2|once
CASSPTSGGPGEQYF
TGTGCCAGCAGCCCCACTAGCGGGGGGCCTGGTGAGCAGTACTTC
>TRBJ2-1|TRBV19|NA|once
CASSIDGVIYNEQFF
TGTGCCAGTAGTATAGACGGGGTGATCTACAATGAGCAGTTCTTC
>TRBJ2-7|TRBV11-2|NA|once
CASSLGGGGPYEQYF
TGTGCCAGCAGCCTAGGGGGCGGGGGACCCTACGAGCAGTACTTC
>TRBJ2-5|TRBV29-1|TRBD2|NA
CSGTSGVGTQYF
TGCAGCGGGACTAGCGGGGTCGGGACCCAGTACTTC
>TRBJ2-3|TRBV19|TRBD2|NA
CASSIGGGSTDTQYF
TGTGCCAGTAGTATAGGGGGGGGAAGCACAGATACGCAGTATTTT
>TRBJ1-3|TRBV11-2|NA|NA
CASSLGAAGNTIYF
TGTGCCAGCAGCTTAGGGGCAGCTGGAAACACCATATATTTT
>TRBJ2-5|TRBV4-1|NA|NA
CASSQGRTEQETQYF
TGCGCCAGCAGCCAAGGAAGGACAGAGCAAGAGACCCAGTACTTC
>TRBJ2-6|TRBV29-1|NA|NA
CSVRSSGGANVLTF
TGCAGCGTAAGGAGTTCGGGAGGGGCCAACGTCCTGACTTTC
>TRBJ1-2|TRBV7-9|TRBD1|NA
CASSHSSRGHFYGYTF
TGTGCCAGCAGCCACTCCAGTAGGGGGCATTTCTATGGCTACACCTTC
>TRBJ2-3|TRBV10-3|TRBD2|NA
CAISDGTKRGGEDTQYF
TGTGCCATCAGTGATGGGACTAAGCGGGGGGGCGAAGATACGCAGTATTTT
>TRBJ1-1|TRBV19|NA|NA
CASSIRRVLNTEAFF
TGTGCCAGTAGTATAAGAAGAGTCCTGAACACTGAAGCTTTCTTT
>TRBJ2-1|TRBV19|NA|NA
CASSIWGNTPYNEQFF
TGTGCCAGTAGTATATGGGGCAATACACCCTACAATGAGCAGTTCTTC
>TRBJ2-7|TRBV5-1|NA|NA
CASSLVGQGGTYEQYF
TGCGCCAGCAGCTTGGTTGGGCAGGGTGGCACCTACGAGCAGTACTTC
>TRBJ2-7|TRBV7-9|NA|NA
CASSLASGSIGYEQYF
TGTGCCAGCAGCTTAGCGTCGGGTTCCATAGGCTACGAGCAGTACTTC
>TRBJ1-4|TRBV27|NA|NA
CASSPQGLGSTNEKLFF
TGTGCCAGCAGTCCCCAGGGACTTGGGTCAACTAATGAAAAACTGTTTTTT
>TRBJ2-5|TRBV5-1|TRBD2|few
CASSRAGGPLETQYF
TGCGCCAGCAGTCGGGCGGGGGGGCCGTTGGAGACCCAGTACTTC
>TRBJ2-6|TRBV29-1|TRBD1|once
CSVEDRGNVLTF
TGCAGCGTTGAGGACAGGGGGAACGTCCTGACTTTC
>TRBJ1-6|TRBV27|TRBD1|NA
CASRLDRGPLHF
TGTGCCAGCAGATTGGACAGGGGACCCCTCCACTTT
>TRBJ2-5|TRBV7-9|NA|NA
CASMGKTGYQETQYF
TGTGCCAGCATGGGAAAAACGGGGTACCAAGAGACCCAGTACTTC
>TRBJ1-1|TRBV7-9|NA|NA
CASSLTDRAFF
TGTGCCAGCAGCTTGACAGACCGAGCTTTCTTT
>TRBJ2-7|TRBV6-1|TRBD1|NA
CASSERRTGMKHEQYF
TGTGCCAGCAGTGAACGTCGGACAGGGATGAAACACGAGCAGTACTTC
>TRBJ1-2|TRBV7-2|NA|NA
CASSPGQPYYGYTF
TGTGCCAGCAGCCCAGGACAGCCCTACTATGGCTACACCTTC
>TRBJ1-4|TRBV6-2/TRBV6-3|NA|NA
CASSYLRIGEEKLFF
TGTGCCAGCAGTTACCTCAGGATCGGTGAGGAAAAACTGTTTTTT
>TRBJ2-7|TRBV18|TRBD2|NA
CASSPSGALGQYF
TGTGCCAGCTCACCCAGCGGGGCCCTGGGGCAGTACTTC
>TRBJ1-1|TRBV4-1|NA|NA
CASSQVSLGIAEAFF
TGCGCCAGCAGCCAAGTCTCACTCGGGATAGCTGAAGCTTTCTTT
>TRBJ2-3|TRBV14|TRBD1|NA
CASSRRQGPSTDTQYF
TGTGCCAGCAGCCGGCGACAGGGCCCTAGCACAGATACGCAGTATTTT
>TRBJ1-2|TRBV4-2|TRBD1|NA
CASSQGIDRGGGEYGYTF
TGTGCCAGCAGCCAAGGAATCGACAGGGGCGGGGGGGAGTATGGCTACACCTTC
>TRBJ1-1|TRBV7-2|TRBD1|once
CASSLALFGQGNTEAFF
TGTGCCAGCAGCTTAGCGCTTTTTGGACAGGGGAACACTGAAGCTTTCTTT
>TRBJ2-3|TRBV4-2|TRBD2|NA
CASSQSEREDTQYF
TGTGCCAGCAGCCAAAGTGAGCGGGAGGATACGCAGTATTTT
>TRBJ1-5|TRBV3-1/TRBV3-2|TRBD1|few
CASSQKGQGLAQPQHF
TGTGCCAGCAGCCAGAAGGGACAGGGACTGGCTCAGCCCCAGCATTTT
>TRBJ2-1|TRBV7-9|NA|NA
CASSSQGNEQFF
TGTGCCAGCAGCTCCCAGGGGAATGAGCAGTTCTTC
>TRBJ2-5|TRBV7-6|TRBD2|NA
CASSLARLAGETQYF
TGTGCCAGCAGCCTAGCCCGACTAGCGGGAGAGACCCAGTACTTC
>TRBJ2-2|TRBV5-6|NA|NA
CASSSPKRGGNTGELFF
TGTGCCAGCAGCTCCCCTAAAAGGGGAGGGAACACCGGGGAGCTGTTTTTT
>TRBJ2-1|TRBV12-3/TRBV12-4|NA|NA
CASSLVPGNEQFF
TGTGCCAGCAGTTTAGTCCCCGGCAATGAGCAGTTCTTC
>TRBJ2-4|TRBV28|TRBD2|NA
CASSLFTSGGKLAKNIQYF
TGTGCCAGCAGTTTATTCACTAGCGGGGGAAAACTAGCCAAAAACATTCAGTACTTC
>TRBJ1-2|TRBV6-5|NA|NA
CASRRTGANYGYTF
TGTGCCAGCAGACGAACAGGAGCCAACTATGGCTACACCTTC
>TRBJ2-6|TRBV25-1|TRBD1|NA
CASNTGGSGANVLTF
TGTGCCAGCAACACAGGGGGAAGTGGGGCCAACGTCCTGACTTTC
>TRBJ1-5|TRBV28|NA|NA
CASSFTQGSAQPQHF
TGTGCCAGCAGTTTTACACAGGGATCTGCTCAGCCCCAGCATTTT
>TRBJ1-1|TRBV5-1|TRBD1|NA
CASSLEAGGTEAFF
TGCGCCAGCAGCTTGGAGGCAGGGGGCACTGAAGCTTTCTTT
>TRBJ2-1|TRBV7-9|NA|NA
CASSSLRAGNSYNEQFF
TGTGCCAGCAGCTCCCTAAGGGCGGGGAACTCCTACAATGAGCAGTTCTTC
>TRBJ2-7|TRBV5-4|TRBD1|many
CASSSARTGGYEQYF
TGTGCCAGCAGCTCCGCGCGGACAGGGGGGTACGAGCAGTACTTC
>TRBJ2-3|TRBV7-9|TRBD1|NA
CASSEDRGTGFTDTQYF
TGTGCCAGCAGCGAAGACCGCGGGACAGGTTTCACAGATACGCAGTATTTT
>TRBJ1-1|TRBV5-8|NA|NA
CASRDHRVLGNTEAFF
TGTGCCAGCAGAGACCACAGGGTTCTCGGGAACACTGAAGCTTTCTTT